A selection of T cell receptor beta chains follows, all from one sample in a study of T cell responses to AZD1222 COVID-19 vaccine. Some clones are missing from TCRdb's copy, which holds only in-frame ones; the method was immunoSEQ multiplex PCR. The sample includes 150,000 to 180,000 clones, 90% of them seen just once. The sequences come from peripheral blood, collected on day 0 of AZD1222 vaccination. These receptors were taken from an adult in good health. Each CDR3 is given with its conserved first and last residue. The order of the fields is D gene, clone size, V gene, J gene, CDR3 protein, CDR3 DNA. D genes are given only for firm matches. Size tells how often a clone was seen (once, few, many) or the class of an expanded clone, and some rows leave it out.

d_gene: NA
abundance: NA
v_gene: TRBV5-8
j_gene: TRBJ1-6
CDR3aa: CASSLEGNSPLHF
CDR3nt: TGTGCCAGCAGCTTGGAGGGGAATTCACCCCTCCACTTT

d_gene: TRBD1
abundance: NA
v_gene: TRBV6-1
j_gene: TRBJ1-5
CDR3aa: CASSEGGGGSNQPQHF
CDR3nt: TGTGCCAGCAGTGAAGGAGGGGGCGGAAGCAATCAGCCCCAGCATTTT

d_gene: TRBD1
abundance: few
v_gene: TRBV4-3
j_gene: TRBJ1-6
CDR3aa: CASSQNLQGAQNSPLHF
CDR3nt: TGCGCCAGCAGCCAGAACCTTCAGGGGGCGCAGAATTCACCCCTCCACTTT

d_gene: TRBD2
abundance: NA
v_gene: TRBV24-1
j_gene: TRBJ2-2
CDR3aa: CATSDPLAGGSSGTGELFF
CDR3nt: TGTGCCACCAGTGACCCTCTAGCGGGAGGCTCGTCTGGCACCGGGGAGCTGTTTTTT

d_gene: NA
abundance: once
v_gene: TRBV15
j_gene: TRBJ2-1
CDR3aa: CATALGPPSNEQFF
CDR3nt: TGTGCCACCGCCCTGGGGCCACCCTCCAATGAGCAGTTCTTC

d_gene: NA
abundance: few
v_gene: TRBV13
j_gene: TRBJ1-1
CDR3aa: CASSHPPRVNTEAFF
CDR3nt: TGTGCCAGCAGCCACCCCCCCAGGGTGAACACTGAAGCTTTCTTT

d_gene: NA
abundance: NA
v_gene: TRBV28
j_gene: TRBJ1-2
CDR3aa: CASSSNGYTF
CDR3nt: TGTGCCAGCAGTTCGAATGGCTACACCTTC

d_gene: TRBD2
abundance: once
v_gene: TRBV15
j_gene: TRBJ2-2
CDR3aa: CATSRVLGLATGELFF
CDR3nt: TGTGCCACCAGCAGAGTGTTAGGACTAGCAACCGGGGAGCTGTTTTTT

d_gene: NA
abundance: NA
v_gene: TRBV18
j_gene: TRBJ2-3
CDR3aa: CASSPPGTATITDTQYF
CDR3nt: TGTGCCAGCTCACCACCGGGGACGGCCACGATCACAGATACGCAGTATTTT

d_gene: NA
abundance: NA
v_gene: TRBV6-1
j_gene: TRBJ2-2
CDR3aa: CASSEFGPTGTGELFF
CDR3nt: TGTGCCAGCAGTGAATTCGGACCTACAGGGACCGGGGAGCTGTTTTTT

d_gene: NA
abundance: NA
v_gene: TRBV7-9
j_gene: TRBJ2-7
CDR3aa: CASSRGVPHHF
CDR3nt: TGTGCCAGCAGCCGAGGGGTGCCGCATCATTTC